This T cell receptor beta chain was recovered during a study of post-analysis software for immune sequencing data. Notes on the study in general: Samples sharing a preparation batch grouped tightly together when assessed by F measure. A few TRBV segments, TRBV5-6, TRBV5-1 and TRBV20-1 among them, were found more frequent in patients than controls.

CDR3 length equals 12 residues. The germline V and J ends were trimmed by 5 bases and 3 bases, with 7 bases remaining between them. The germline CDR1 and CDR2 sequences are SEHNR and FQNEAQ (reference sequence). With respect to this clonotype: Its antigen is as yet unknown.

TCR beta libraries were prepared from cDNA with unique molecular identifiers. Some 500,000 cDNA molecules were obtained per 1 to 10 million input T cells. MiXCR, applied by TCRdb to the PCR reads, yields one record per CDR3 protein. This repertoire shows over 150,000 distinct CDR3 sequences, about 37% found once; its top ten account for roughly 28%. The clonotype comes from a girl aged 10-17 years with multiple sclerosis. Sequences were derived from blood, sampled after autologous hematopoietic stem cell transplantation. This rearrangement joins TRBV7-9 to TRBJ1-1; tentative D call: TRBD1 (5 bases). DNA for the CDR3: TGTGCCAGCAGCCAGGGTTACACTGAAGCTTTCTTT. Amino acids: CASSQGYTEAFF.